Listed below are T cell receptor beta chains from one sample, sequenced in a study of regulatory T cells in long-lasting Graves disease. Each CDR3 protein is one row after TCRdb ran MiXCR on the multiplex PCR reads. Of about half a million distinct CDR3 sequences in the sample, 12% were seen once. These data also featured in a second study, about T cells in Graves' hyperthyroidism and ophthalmopathy.

The specimen comprised peripheral blood mononuclear cells (PBMCs), sampled at new diagnosis, from a patient treated with antithyroid drugs. The receptors shown here come from a woman aged 30 to 39 with Graves disease. Both conserved end residues are part of each CDR3. Each record gives: D gene, clone size, V gene, J gene, CDR3 DNA, CDR3 protein. D genes are given only for firm matches. Expanded clones are given a class, and other clones once, few, many or no size at all.

D gene: -; clone size: few; V gene: TRBV7-9; J gene: TRBJ1-1; CDR3 DNA: TGTGCCAGCAGCTTAGTCTACGCCGAGGGCACTGAAGCTTTCTTT; CDR3 protein: CASSLVYAEGTEAFF
D gene: -; clone size: many; V gene: TRBV3-1; J gene: TRBJ1-6; CDR3 DNA: TGTGCCAGCAGCCAAGATTGGGGCGGCTGGCCTCTCCACTTT; CDR3 protein: CASSQDWGGWPLHF
D gene: -; clone size: many; V gene: TRBV2; J gene: TRBJ2-1; CDR3 DNA: TGTGCCAGCAGGGGAAACAATGAGCAGTTCTTC; CDR3 protein: CASRGNNEQFF
D gene: TRBD2; clone size: many; V gene: TRBV27; J gene: TRBJ2-7; CDR3 DNA: TGTGCCAGCAGTTTAATAGCGGGAGGGAGCTCCTACGAGCAGTACTTC; CDR3 protein: CASSLIAGGSSYEQYF
D gene: -; clone size: many; V gene: TRBV18; J gene: TRBJ2-1; CDR3 DNA: TGTGCCAGCTCACCAGGAATTGGTGAGCAGTTCTTC; CDR3 protein: CASSPGIGEQFF
D gene: -; clone size: -; V gene: TRBV5-4; J gene: TRBJ1-1; CDR3 DNA: TGTGCCAGCAGCCACCGGGACGGGAGGGAAGCTTTCTTT; CDR3 protein: CASSHRDGREAFF
D gene: TRBD1; clone size: -; V gene: TRBV18; J gene: TRBJ1-1; CDR3 DNA: TGTGCCAGCTCGCCGGACAGGGGGCACATACTGGCTTTCTTT; CDR3 protein: CASSPDRGHILAFF
D gene: -; clone size: many; V gene: TRBV2; J gene: TRBJ2-7; CDR3 DNA: TGTGCCAGCAGGATTCTCCAGCAGTACTTC; CDR3 protein: CASRILQQYF
D gene: TRBD1; clone size: -; V gene: TRBV18; J gene: TRBJ1-1; CDR3 DNA: TGTGCCAGCTCACCATTACCGGGACAGGGGTCGAACACTGAAGCTTTCTTT; CDR3 protein: CASSPLPGQGSNTEAFF
D gene: TRBD1; clone size: many; V gene: TRBV20-1; J gene: TRBJ1-1; CDR3 DNA: TGCAGTGCTAGGGACAGGGGAAGCACTGAAGCTTTCTTT; CDR3 protein: CSARDRGSTEAFF
D gene: -; clone size: many; V gene: TRBV19; J gene: TRBJ1-4; CDR3 DNA: TGTGCCAGTAGTTGGGGGTTTCGCGAAAAACTGTTTTTT; CDR3 protein: CASSWGFREKLFF
D gene: TRBD1; clone size: -; V gene: TRBV19; J gene: TRBJ2-6; CDR3 DNA: TGTGCCAGTAGTGGACGGGACAGGCTCGCGGGGGCCAACGTCCTGACTTTC; CDR3 protein: CASSGRDRLAGANVLTF
D gene: -; clone size: -; V gene: TRBV14; J gene: TRBJ2-7; CDR3 DNA: TGTGCCAGCAGCTCCTTTAGTGGTTACGAGCAGTACTTC; CDR3 protein: CASSSFSGYEQYF
D gene: -; clone size: many; V gene: TRBV10-2; J gene: TRBJ2-5; CDR3 DNA: TGCGCCAGCAGTGTGGACAATGGAGAGACCCAGTACTTC; CDR3 protein: CASSVDNGETQYF
D gene: -; clone size: many; V gene: TRBV7-3; J gene: TRBJ1-2; CDR3 DNA: TGTGCCAGCAGCTTAGACGAAGACTATGGCTACACCTTC; CDR3 protein: CASSLDEDYGYTF
D gene: -; clone size: many; V gene: TRBV19; J gene: TRBJ2-5; CDR3 DNA: TGTGCCAGTATGGGTTGGCAAGAGACCCAGTACTTC; CDR3 protein: CASMGWQETQYF
D gene: -; clone size: many; V gene: TRBV2; J gene: TRBJ2-3; CDR3 DNA: TGTGCCAGCAGTGAACAGGGGACAGATACGCAGTATTTT; CDR3 protein: CASSEQGTDTQYF
D gene: -; clone size: few; V gene: TRBV5-6; J gene: TRBJ1-2; CDR3 DNA: TGTGCCAGCAAGAGGTATAACGGGGGCCGCTACACCTTC; CDR3 protein: CASKRYNGGRYTF
D gene: -; clone size: many; V gene: TRBV18; J gene: TRBJ1-6; CDR3 DNA: TGTGCCAGCTCACCAACCTCCAGCTCCTATAATTCACCCCTCCACTTT; CDR3 protein: CASSPTSSSYNSPLHF
D gene: -; clone size: -; V gene: TRBV19; J gene: TRBJ1-5; CDR3 DNA: TGTGCCAGTAGCACGGAGAGCAATCAGCCCCAGCATTTT; CDR3 protein: CASSTESNQPQHF
D gene: -; clone size: few; V gene: TRBV24-1; J gene: TRBJ2-3; CDR3 DNA: TGTGCCACCAGTGATTGGCGGGGCCCCACAGATACGCAGTATTTT; CDR3 protein: CATSDWRGPTDTQYF
D gene: -; clone size: many; V gene: TRBV15; J gene: TRBJ1-5; CDR3 DNA: TGTGCCACCAGCAGAGCTCGGATCCCAGGGGAAAGCAATCAGCCCCAGCATTTT; CDR3 protein: CATSRARIPGESNQPQHF
D gene: TRBD2; clone size: many; V gene: TRBV6-2/TRBV6-3; J gene: TRBJ2-3; CDR3 DNA: TGTGCCAGCAGCCCCGGACTAGCGGGAGGGCCGAGCACAGATACGCAGTATTTT; CDR3 protein: CASSPGLAGGPSTDTQYF
D gene: -; clone size: -; V gene: TRBV11-2; J gene: TRBJ2-1; CDR3 DNA: TGTGCCGGCAGCTTAGGGCTTAACTATGAGCAGTTCTTC; CDR3 protein: CAGSLGLNYEQFF
D gene: TRBD1; clone size: many; V gene: TRBV27; J gene: TRBJ1-1; CDR3 DNA: TGTGCCAGCAGTGGAAGGACAGGATCCGCCGCGGGGCACACTGAAGCTTTCTTT; CDR3 protein: CASSGRTGSAAGHTEAFF
D gene: -; clone size: many; V gene: TRBV30; J gene: TRBJ1-2; CDR3 DNA: TGTGCCTGGACCCGCGGCCCGGGAGGCTATGGCTACACCTTC; CDR3 protein: CAWTRGPGGYGYTF
D gene: TRBD1; clone size: many; V gene: TRBV12-3/TRBV12-4; J gene: TRBJ2-2; CDR3 DNA: TGTGCCAGCAGCCCCGCAGGGGGCCCCGGGGAGCTGTTTTTT; CDR3 protein: CASSPAGGPGELFF
D gene: TRBD2; clone size: -; V gene: TRBV7-2; J gene: TRBJ2-5; CDR3 DNA: TGTGCCAGCGGCTTTTTAGCGGGGGGGGAGACCCAGTACTTC; CDR3 protein: CASGFLAGGETQYF
D gene: TRBD1; clone size: many; V gene: TRBV6-2/TRBV6-3; J gene: TRBJ1-1; CDR3 DNA: TGTGCCAGCAGTTACGGACAGGCGATGGCTGAAGCTTTCTTT; CDR3 protein: CASSYGQAMAEAFF
D gene: -; clone size: many; V gene: TRBV28; J gene: TRBJ2-7; CDR3 DNA: TGTGCCAGCAGCTACCGTTACCGGGGGGAGCAGTACTTC; CDR3 protein: CASSYRYRGEQYF
D gene: -; clone size: few; V gene: TRBV28; J gene: TRBJ2-6; CDR3 DNA: TGTGCCAGCAGCCATGCAGGGTCCGGGGCCAACGCCCTGACTTTC; CDR3 protein: CASSHAGSGANALTF
D gene: TRBD1; clone size: -; V gene: TRBV20-1; J gene: TRBJ1-6; CDR3 DNA: TGCAGTGCTACTTCCGGGACAGTAAATTCACCCCTCCACTTT; CDR3 protein: CSATSGTVNSPLHF
D gene: -; clone size: -; V gene: TRBV20-1; J gene: TRBJ2-5; CDR3 DNA: TGCAGTGCCGAGAGGGGCAGCCAAGAGACCCAGTACTTC; CDR3 protein: CSAERGSQETQYF
D gene: -; clone size: many; V gene: TRBV28; J gene: TRBJ2-7; CDR3 DNA: TGTGCCAGCAGTTTATCCCCCGAACAGCAGTACTTC; CDR3 protein: CASSLSPEQQYF
D gene: TRBD1; clone size: -; V gene: TRBV24-1; J gene: TRBJ2-1; CDR3 DNA: TGTGCCACCAGTCCAGGGACAGGGGTCCACAATGAGCAGTTCTTC; CDR3 protein: CATSPGTGVHNEQFF
D gene: TRBD1; clone size: many; V gene: TRBV19; J gene: TRBJ1-1; CDR3 DNA: TGTGCCAGCCAGGGGGGGTACACTGAAGCTTTCTTT; CDR3 protein: CASQGGYTEAFF
D gene: -; clone size: many; V gene: TRBV20-1; J gene: TRBJ1-5; CDR3 DNA: TGCAGTGCCAAGGGGCAGGGGTATGGCAATCAGCCCCAGCATTTT; CDR3 protein: CSAKGQGYGNQPQHF
D gene: -; clone size: -; V gene: TRBV6-2/TRBV6-3; J gene: TRBJ2-2; CDR3 DNA: TGTGCCAGCAGTGTTACCACGGGGCCCACCGGGGAGCTGTTTTTT; CDR3 protein: CASSVTTGPTGELFF
D gene: TRBD2; clone size: -; V gene: TRBV18; J gene: TRBJ2-1; CDR3 DNA: TGTGCCAGCTCACCTGGGACTAGCGGGGGCAACAATGAGCAGTTCTTC; CDR3 protein: CASSPGTSGGNNEQFF
D gene: -; clone size: few; V gene: TRBV5-5; J gene: TRBJ2-7; CDR3 DNA: TGTGCCAGCAGCCCCCCCCCGGGCCCCCAAGCCTACGAGCAGTACTTC; CDR3 protein: CASSPPPGPQAYEQYF
D gene: -; clone size: many; V gene: TRBV30; J gene: TRBJ1-3; CDR3 DNA: TGTGCCTGGACCAGCGGGGCTGGAAACACCATATATTTT; CDR3 protein: CAWTSGAGNTIYF
D gene: TRBD1; clone size: many; V gene: TRBV20-1; J gene: TRBJ1-2; CDR3 DNA: TGCAGTGCTAGAGTACAGGGGGCGCGTAGCTATGGCTACACCTTC; CDR3 protein: CSARVQGARSYGYTF
D gene: -; clone size: many; V gene: TRBV7-9; J gene: TRBJ2-1; CDR3 DNA: TGTGCCAGCACTATCACCGACAATGAGCAGTTCTTC; CDR3 protein: CASTITDNEQFF
D gene: -; clone size: many; V gene: TRBV11-2; J gene: TRBJ2-6; CDR3 DNA: TGTGCCAGCAGCTTAGGTTTTAGCTCTGGGGCCAACGTCCTGACTTTC; CDR3 protein: CASSLGFSSGANVLTF
D gene: TRBD2; clone size: many; V gene: TRBV20-1; J gene: TRBJ2-7; CDR3 DNA: TGCAGTGCTAGAGATTCTGGAGGCGGGAGGTACGAGCAGTACTTC; CDR3 protein: CSARDSGGGRYEQYF
D gene: TRBD1; clone size: -; V gene: TRBV29-1; J gene: TRBJ2-1; CDR3 DNA: TGCAGCGCAATCGGACAGGGTGACCACAATGAGCAGTTCTTC; CDR3 protein: CSAIGQGDHNEQFF